The source of this TCR beta chain is a study of shared clonotypes between healthy human individuals. The overall study: The people who gave samples were a couple of women and three men aged 18 to 49.

At a deep level, the assay was run. The authors ran unsorted PBMC replicate PCRs on roughly 330 ng DNA, approximately 31,000 T cell genomes. Per the original data handling: For the immunoSEQ data, sequences were junction-only without quality scores, so filtering differed. Clones were sequenced by immunoSEQ multiplex PCR, and TCRdb holds only the in-frame ones, with some missing. The DNA was the basis for D and trimming; V, J and clone size are from that table. The sample consists of 470,000 or so clones, 65% to 85% of them appearing once. About this clone itself: Since a much larger clone is just one base distant, this may be a read error.

CDR1 is MDHEN, CDR2 SYDVKM, per germline. V shed 3 bases and J 0 bases; nucleotides not matched to a gene: 6. This CDR3 comprises 17 residues. Sequenced input: PBMCs. The rearrangement uses TRBV28 and TRBJ2-1; TRBD1 agrees at 9 bases. The receptor was derived from a woman aged 40 to 50 in good health. Some clones in this sample may be carry-over from other donors' samples. The CDR3 sequence: CASSLLGQGRSYNEQFF. CDR3 DNA sequence: TGTGCCAGCAGTTTGCTGGGACAGGGTCGCTCCTACAATGAGCAGTTCTTC.